This T cell receptor (beta chain) appears in the sequencing data of a study of human T cells and chemical hapten exposure (dated by TCRdb to the early 2020s). Describing the broader study: For sensitization, 2% DPC in acetone was applied to a roughly 2 cm by roughly 2 cm area of upper inner arm skin. Weekly therapeutic DPC doses were additionally applied to the scalp of patients throughout the approximately 25-week study period. Patch testing was performed on the upper back with Finn chambers containing 0.01% DPC, and the patch tests were scored after 6 days according to International Contact Dermatitis Research Group standards. Most of the patients in the cohort were female, and the cohort covered alopecia areata with under or over 50% scalp involvement, alopecia totalis and alopecia universalis. The libraries were sequenced as a pool, and the TCR yield per sample differed mostly because of small variations in library volumes within the pool. Peripheral blood TCR repertoire changes were tracked in vivo in alopecia patients during primary and secondary sensitization to the hapten diphenylcyclopropenone (DPC). Blood samples were taken from patients before sensitization (week 0) and then at 2, 6 and about 24 weeks after DPC sensitization. Nearly 30 alopecia patients gave blood for TCR sequencing at one to four time points (pre-sensitization, 2, 6 and 24 weeks). Study-wide findings and limitations: Because every patient had alopecia, a presumed autoimmune disease, the patients' immune response might differ from that of healthy individuals. Patch test score correlated positively with the number of PT1 expanded TCRs, reaching significance at thresholds 8, 16 and 32 but not at 4. DPC sensitization did not change the number of TCRs with a frequency above 1 in 1000, and there was no evidence of changes in global repertoire structure. Expanded TCRs formed significantly more large CDR3 similarity clusters than pre-sensitization or healthy control sets, consistent with antigen-driven responses. After repeated subsampling, the strength of the expansion versus patch-test correlation and the threshold at which it became significant changed.

The library was generated by RACE. Sequencer: NextSeq 500. During library preparation, unique molecular identifiers were attached to individual cDNA molecules so that TCRs could be counted in a quantitative, reproducible way. From each blood RNA sample, both TCR alpha and TCR beta chains were sequenced. Turning to the authors' computational methods: Samples had a median of approximately 93,000 TCRs, with a range from roughly 23,224 to 750,000. The Decombinator software suite was used to annotate the V, J and CDR3 of the TCR reads. For PS versus PT1 abundance plots, all samples were subsampled to the same number of TCRs (28,000). Expanded TCRs were defined as absent before sensitization and observed at least eight times at the 2-week time point. TCRdb itself trimmed the public reads at Q25 with fastp, ran MiXCR and retained productive beta chains. One record per CDR3 amino acid sequence lists the most common genes and DNA. The V and J calls and clone size are TCRdb's, not the authors'. Present in this sample are over 100,000 distinct CDR3 sequences, 9% to 9.5% of which were seen just once. The leading ten clones occupy more than 3% of the sample.

The CDR3 has 15 amino acids, counting the end cysteine and phenylalanine. The retained sequence is limited to the CDR3, 45 bases, with the frame set at the first base. Looking up the germline V gene yields CDR1 SGHTA and CDR2 FQGNSA. Compared with germline, V lacks 8 bases and J lacks 5 bases; bases without a gene match: 14. In the paper's terms, the time point label means: patch test 2, 6 weeks after DPC sensitization. The sample's treatment or condition label is to be understood as: therapeutic diphenylcyclopropenone sensitization with weekly scalp DPC. At each patch-test visit, blood was drawn before the patch test was applied. Eligible patients were aged 18 to 70, diagnosed with alopecia, deemed suitable for DPC therapy, and excluded if pregnant. Total RNA was isolated from unfractionated whole blood collected in Tempus Blood RNA tubes. This clonotype turned up a few times. What this receptor recognizes is not known. Base-call qualities are not available, and no considerably larger clone is one nucleotide away.

The sequence derives from a woman aged 40 to 55 with alopecia areata. Some clones in this sample may be carry-over from other donors' samples. The chain is assembled from TRBV7-2 and TRBJ2-7; the central 8 bases match TRBD2. This specimen consisted of whole blood, obtained in connection with sensitization to the hapten diphenylcyclopropenone (DPC). The CDR3 amino acid sequence is: CASLPSGGAQNEQYF. The nucleotide sequence reads as follows: TGTGCCAGCCTACCATCCGGGGGGGCGCAGAACGAGCAGTACTTC.